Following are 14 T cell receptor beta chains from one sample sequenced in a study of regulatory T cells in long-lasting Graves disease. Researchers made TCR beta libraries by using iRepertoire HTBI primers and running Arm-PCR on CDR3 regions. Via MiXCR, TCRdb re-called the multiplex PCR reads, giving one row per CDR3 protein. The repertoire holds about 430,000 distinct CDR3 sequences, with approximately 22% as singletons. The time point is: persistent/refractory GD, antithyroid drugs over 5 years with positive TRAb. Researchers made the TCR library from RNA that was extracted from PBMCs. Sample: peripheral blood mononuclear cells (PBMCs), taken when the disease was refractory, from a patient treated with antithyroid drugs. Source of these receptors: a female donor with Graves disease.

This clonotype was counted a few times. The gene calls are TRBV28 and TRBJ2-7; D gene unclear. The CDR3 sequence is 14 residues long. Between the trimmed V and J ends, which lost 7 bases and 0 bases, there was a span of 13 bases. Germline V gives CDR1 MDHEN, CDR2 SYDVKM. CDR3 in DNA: TGTGCCAGCATCGGTGTAGCCGACTCCTACGAGCAGTACTTC. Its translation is CASIGVADSYEQYF.

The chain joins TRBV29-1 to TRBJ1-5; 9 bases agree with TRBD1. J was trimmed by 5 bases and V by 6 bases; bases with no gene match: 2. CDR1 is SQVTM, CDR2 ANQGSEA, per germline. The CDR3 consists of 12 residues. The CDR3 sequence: CSVRQGDQPQHF. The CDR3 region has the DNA TGCAGCGTGCGACAGGGGGATCAGCCCCAGCATTTT.

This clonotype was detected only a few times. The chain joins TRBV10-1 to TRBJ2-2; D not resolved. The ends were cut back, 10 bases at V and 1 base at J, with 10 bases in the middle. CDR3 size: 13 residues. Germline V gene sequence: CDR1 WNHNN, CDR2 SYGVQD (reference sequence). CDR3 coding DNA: TGCGCCACTAGGACGGAGAACACCGGGGAGCTGTTTTTT. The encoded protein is CATRTENTGELFF.

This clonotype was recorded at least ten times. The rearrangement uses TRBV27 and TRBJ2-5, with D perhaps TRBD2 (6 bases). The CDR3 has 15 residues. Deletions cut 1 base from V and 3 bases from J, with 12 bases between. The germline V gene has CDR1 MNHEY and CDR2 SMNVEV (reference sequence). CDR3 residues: CASSLFGTSKETQYF. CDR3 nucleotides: TGTGCCAGCAGTTTATTTGGGACTTCGAAAGAGACCCAGTACTTC.

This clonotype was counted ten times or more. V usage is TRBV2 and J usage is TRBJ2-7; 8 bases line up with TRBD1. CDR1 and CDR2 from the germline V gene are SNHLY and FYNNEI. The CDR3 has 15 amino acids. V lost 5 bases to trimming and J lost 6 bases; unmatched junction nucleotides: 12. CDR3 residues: CASSIRDRPLGEQYF. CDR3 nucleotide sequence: TGTGCCAGCAGTATCCGGGACAGGCCTTTAGGCGAGCAGTACTTC.

The CDR3 DNA sequence: TGTGCCAGCAGTGAACTAGCGGGGGTCGGGGAGCTGTTTTTT. Protein: CASSELAGVGELFF. V and J are TRBV6-2 or TRBV6-3 and TRBJ2-2, with 11 bases aligning to TRBD2. CDR3 length: 14 residues. The germline V gene encodes CDR1 MNHEY and CDR2 SVGEGT. With V trimmed by 5 bases and J by 7 bases, 3 bases remained unmatched.

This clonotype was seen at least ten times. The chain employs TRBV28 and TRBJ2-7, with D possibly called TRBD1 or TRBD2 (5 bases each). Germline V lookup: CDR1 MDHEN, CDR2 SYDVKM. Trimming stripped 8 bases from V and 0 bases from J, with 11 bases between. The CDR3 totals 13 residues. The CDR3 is CASRDPSSYEQYF. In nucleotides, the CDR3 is TGTGCCAGCCGGGACCCCAGCTCCTACGAGCAGTACTTC.

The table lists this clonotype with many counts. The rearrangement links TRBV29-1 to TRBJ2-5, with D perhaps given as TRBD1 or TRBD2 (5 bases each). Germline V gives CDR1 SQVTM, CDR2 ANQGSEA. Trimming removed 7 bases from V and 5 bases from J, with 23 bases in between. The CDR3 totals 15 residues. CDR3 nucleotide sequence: TGCAGCGCCACCGGGGTAGGACACGGCGGGGAGACCCAGTACTTC. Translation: CSATGVGHGGETQYF.

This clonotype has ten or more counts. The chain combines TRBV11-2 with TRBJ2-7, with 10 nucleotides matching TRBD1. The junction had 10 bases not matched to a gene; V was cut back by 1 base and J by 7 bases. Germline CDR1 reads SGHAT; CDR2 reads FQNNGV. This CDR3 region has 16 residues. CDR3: CASSLGRGTGVREQYF. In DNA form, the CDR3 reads TGTGCCAGCAGCTTAGGCCGCGGGACAGGGGTACGGGAGCAGTACTTC.

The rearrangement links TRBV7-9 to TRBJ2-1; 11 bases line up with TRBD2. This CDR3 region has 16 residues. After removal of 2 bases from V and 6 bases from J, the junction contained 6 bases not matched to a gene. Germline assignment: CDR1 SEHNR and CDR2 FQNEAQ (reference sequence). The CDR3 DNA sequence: TGTGCCAGCAGCTTAAATGAACTAGCGGGAGTCAATGAGCAGTTCTTC. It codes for CASSLNELAGVNEQFF.

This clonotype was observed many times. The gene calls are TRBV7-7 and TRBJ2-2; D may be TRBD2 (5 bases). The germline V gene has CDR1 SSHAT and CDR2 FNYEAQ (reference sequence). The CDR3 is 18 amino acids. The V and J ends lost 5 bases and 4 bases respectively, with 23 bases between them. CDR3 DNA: TGTGCCAGCAGCCCCTCATTGCGAGAGGGCGGGCCCACCGGGGAGCTGTTTTTT. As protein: CASSPSLREGGPTGELFF.

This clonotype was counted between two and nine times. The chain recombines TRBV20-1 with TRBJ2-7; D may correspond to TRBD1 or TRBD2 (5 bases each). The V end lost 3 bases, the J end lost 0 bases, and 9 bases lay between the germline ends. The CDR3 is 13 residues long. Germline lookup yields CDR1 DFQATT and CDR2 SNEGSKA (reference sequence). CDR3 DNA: TGCAGTGCTAGCGGGACCAGCTCCTACGAGCAGTACTTC. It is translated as CSASGTSSYEQYF.

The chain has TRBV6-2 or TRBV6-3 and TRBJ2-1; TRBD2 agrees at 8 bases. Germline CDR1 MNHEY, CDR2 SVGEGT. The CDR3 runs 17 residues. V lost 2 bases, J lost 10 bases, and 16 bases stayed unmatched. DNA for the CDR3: TGTGCCAGCAGTTACGACAAGTTAGCGGGAAGGATCCGCGAGCAGTTCTTC. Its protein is CASSYDKLAGRIREQFF.

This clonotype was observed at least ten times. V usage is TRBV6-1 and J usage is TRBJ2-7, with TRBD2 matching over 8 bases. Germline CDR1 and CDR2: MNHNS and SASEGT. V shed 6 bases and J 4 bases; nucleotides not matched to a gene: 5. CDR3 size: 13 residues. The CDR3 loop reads CASRGLGVYEQYF. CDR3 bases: TGTGCCAGCAGGGGACTAGGGGTATACGAGCAGTACTTC.